These T cell receptor beta chains were read from a single sample in a study of control samples from healthy donors and cancer patients. Profiled with immunoSEQ multiplex PCR; TCRdb holds only in-frame clones, not every one. The repertoire consists of 130,000 or so clones, with 80% to 95% occurring once and the leading ten covering 4.5% to 7%. Sequencing input: blood. The receptors were sampled from a man in his late teens or twenties in good health. Each CDR3 is given with its conserved first and last residue. A D gene is named only where the DNA matches it firmly. The listing skips clone size in some rows; elsewhere it reads once, few, many or a size class.

D gene,J gene,clone size,V gene,CDR3 protein,CDR3 DNA
NA,TRBJ1-1,NA,TRBV7-9,CASSLRGPEAFF,TGTGCCAGCAGCTTACGGGGGCCTGAAGCTTTCTTT
NA,TRBJ2-7,NA,TRBV3-1/TRBV3-2,CASSPVPGHEQYF,TGTGCCAGCAGCCCCGTACCGGGCCACGAGCAGTACTTC
NA,TRBJ2-3,few,TRBV9,CASSVAEYHTQYF,TGTGCCAGCAGCGTAGCTGAATACCATACGCAGTATTTT
NA,TRBJ1-5,many,TRBV3-1/TRBV3-2,CASSQALGREPQHF,TGTGCCAGCAGCCAAGCGCTGGGTCGGGAGCCCCAGCATTTT
NA,TRBJ1-1,NA,TRBV4-1,CASSIGFTEAFF,TGCGCCAGCAGTATAGGGTTTACTGAAGCTTTCTTT
TRBD1,TRBJ1-2,NA,TRBV11-2,CASSARGPNYGYTF,TGTGCCAGCAGCGCCAGGGGGCCTAACTATGGCTACACCTTC
NA,TRBJ2-7,once,TRBV6-4,CASSAQEGPYEQYF,TGTGCCAGCAGCGCCCAGGAGGGTCCCTACGAGCAGTACTTC
NA,TRBJ1-1,NA,TRBV27,CASSWGGRNTEAFF,TGTGCCAGCAGCTGGGGGGGTAGGAACACTGAAGCTTTCTTT
TRBD1,TRBJ1-1,NA,TRBV5-5,CASSLAGQGATEAFF,TGTGCCAGCAGCTTGGCCGGACAGGGGGCCACTGAAGCTTTCTTT
NA,TRBJ2-3,NA,TRBV7-2,CASKKTLSTDTQYF,TGTGCCAGCAAGAAAACTCTCAGCACAGATACGCAGTATTTT
NA,TRBJ1-2,NA,TRBV27,CASSISGANYTF,TGTGCCAGCAGCATATCCGGGGCCAACTACACCTTC
NA,TRBJ1-2,NA,TRBV18,CASSPYTGLYGYTF,TGTGCCAGCTCACCATATACAGGGCTCTATGGCTACACCTTC
NA,TRBJ2-3,NA,TRBV4-1,CASSRPRTSPLTDTQYF,TGCGCCAGCAGCCGTCCCCGGACTTCACCACTCACAGATACGCAGTATTTT
NA,TRBJ2-5,NA,TRBV11-2,CASSLGAGQETQYF,TGTGCCAGCAGCTTAGGCGCAGGCCAAGAGACCCAGTACTTC
TRBD2,TRBJ2-5,NA,TRBV18,CASSPPSGTETQYF,TGTGCCAGCTCTCCGCCTAGCGGCACAGAGACCCAGTACTTC
TRBD1,TRBJ1-2,NA,TRBV19,CASSISDRDYGYTF,TGTGCCAGTAGTATTTCGGACAGGGATTATGGCTACACCTTC
TRBD1,TRBJ1-2,NA,TRBV7-2,CASSIPGTGKVRYTF,TGTGCCAGCAGCATACCCGGGACAGGGAAGGTTCGCTACACCTTC
NA,TRBJ1-1,NA,TRBV6-5,CASREQGSTEAFF,TGTGCCAGCAGGGAGCAGGGAAGCACTGAAGCTTTCTTT
NA,TRBJ2-5,NA,TRBV5-1,CASSLELQGETQYF,TGCGCCAGCAGCTTGGAATTGCAGGGTGAGACCCAGTACTTC
TRBD1,TRBJ2-1,many,TRBV4-1,CASSQDWGQGYNEQFF,TGCGCCAGCAGCCAAGATTGGGGACAGGGGTACAATGAGCAGTTCTTC
NA,TRBJ1-1,NA,TRBV21-1,CASSPRGGSRDTEAFF,TGTGCCAGCAGCCCGAGAGGGGGCTCGAGGGACACTGAAGCTTTCTTT
NA,TRBJ1-6,NA,TRBV6-4,CASSDRDNSPLHF,TGTGCCAGCAGTGACAGGGATAATTCACCCCTCCACTTT
NA,TRBJ1-1,few,TRBV6-5,CASPGQNTEAFF,TGTGCCAGTCCGGGACAGAACACTGAAGCTTTCTTT
NA,TRBJ1-1,NA,TRBV24-1,CATSDREREGSEAFF,TGTGCCACCAGTGATCGGGAAAGGGAAGGGAGTGAAGCTTTCTTT
TRBD1,TRBJ1-2,few,TRBV6-6,CASSPTGRDGYTF,TGTGCCAGCAGTCCGACAGGGCGAGATGGCTACACCTTC